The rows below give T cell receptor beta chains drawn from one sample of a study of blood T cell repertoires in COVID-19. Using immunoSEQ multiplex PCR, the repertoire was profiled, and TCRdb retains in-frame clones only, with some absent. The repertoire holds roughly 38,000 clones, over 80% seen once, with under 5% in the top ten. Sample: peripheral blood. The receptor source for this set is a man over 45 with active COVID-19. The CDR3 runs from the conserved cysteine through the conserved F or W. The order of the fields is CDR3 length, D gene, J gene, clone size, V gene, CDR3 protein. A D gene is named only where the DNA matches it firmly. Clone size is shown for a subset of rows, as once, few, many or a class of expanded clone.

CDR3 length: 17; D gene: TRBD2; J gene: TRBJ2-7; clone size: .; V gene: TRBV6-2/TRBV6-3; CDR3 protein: CASSDRTGGLLSYEQYF
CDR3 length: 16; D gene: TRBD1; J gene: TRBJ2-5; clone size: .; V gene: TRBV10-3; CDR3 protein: CAIRSDRGAAKETQYF
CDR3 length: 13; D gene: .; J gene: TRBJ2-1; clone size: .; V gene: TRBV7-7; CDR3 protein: CASSLAPRNEQFF
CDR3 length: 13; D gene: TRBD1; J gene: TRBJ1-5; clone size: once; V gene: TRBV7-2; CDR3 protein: CASRGQSYQPQHF
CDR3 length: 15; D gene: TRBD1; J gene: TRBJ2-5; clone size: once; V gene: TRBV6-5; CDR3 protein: CASSLQGAPQETQYF
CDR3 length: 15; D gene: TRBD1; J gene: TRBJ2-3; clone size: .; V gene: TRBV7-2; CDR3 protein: CASSSSDRETDTQYF
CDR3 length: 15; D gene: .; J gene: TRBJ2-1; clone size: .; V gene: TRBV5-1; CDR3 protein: CASSLDGAPDNEQFF
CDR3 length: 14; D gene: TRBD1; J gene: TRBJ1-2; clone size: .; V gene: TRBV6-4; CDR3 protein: CASSPGQGGYGYTF
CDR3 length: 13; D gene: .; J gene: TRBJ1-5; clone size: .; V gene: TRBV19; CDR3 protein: CASSIAGSQPQHF
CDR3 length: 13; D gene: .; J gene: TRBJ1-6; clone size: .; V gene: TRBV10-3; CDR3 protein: CAIRRGEGSPLHF
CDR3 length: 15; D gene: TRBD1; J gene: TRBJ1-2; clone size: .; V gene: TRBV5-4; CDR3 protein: CASSLGTGGAYGYTF
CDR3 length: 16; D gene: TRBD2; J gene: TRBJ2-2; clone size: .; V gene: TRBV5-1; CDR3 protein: CASSSGLAGGVGELFF
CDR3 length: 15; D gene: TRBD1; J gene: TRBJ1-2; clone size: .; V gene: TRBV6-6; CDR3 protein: CASSGQGHRAEVYTF
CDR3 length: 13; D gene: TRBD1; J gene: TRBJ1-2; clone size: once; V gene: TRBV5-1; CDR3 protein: CASNLQGSGGYTF
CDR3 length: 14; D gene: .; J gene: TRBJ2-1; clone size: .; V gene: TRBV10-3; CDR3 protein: CASTTSPTYNEQFF
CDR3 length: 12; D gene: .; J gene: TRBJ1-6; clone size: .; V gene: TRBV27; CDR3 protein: CASSFPGAPLHF
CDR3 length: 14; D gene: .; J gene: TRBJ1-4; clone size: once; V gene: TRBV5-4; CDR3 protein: CASSLAGDGEKLFF
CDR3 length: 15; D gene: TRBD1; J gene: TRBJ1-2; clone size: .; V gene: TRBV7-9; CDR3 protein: CASSKGQGKAYGYTF
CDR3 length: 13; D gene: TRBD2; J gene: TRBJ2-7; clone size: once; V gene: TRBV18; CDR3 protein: CASSPGLAYEQYF
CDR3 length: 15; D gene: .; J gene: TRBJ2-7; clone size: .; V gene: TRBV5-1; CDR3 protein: CASSLARGSAYEQYF
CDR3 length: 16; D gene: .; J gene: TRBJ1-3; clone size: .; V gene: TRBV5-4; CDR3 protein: CASSNQGQSSGNTIYF
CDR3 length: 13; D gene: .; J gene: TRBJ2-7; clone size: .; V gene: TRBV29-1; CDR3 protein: CSVGLGGPDEQYF
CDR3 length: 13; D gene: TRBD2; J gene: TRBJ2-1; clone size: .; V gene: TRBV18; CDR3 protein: CASSPGRENEQFF
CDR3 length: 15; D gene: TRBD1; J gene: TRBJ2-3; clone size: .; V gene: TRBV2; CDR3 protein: CASRSWTGVADTQYF
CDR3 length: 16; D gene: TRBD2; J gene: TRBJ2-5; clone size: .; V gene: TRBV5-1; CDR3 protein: CASSLGGLAGKETQYF
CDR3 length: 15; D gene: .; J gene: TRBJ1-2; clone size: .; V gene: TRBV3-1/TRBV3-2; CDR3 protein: CASSPIGQWERGYTF
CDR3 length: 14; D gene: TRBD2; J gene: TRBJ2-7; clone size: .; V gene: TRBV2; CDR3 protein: CASSVSSGGGEQYF
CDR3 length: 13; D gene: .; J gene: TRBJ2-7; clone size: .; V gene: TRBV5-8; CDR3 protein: CASIRGSDYEQYF
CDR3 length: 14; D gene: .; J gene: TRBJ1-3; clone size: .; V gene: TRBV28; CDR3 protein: CASSLAGVGNTIYF
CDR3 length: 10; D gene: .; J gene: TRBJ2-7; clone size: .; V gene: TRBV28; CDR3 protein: CATDSYEQYF
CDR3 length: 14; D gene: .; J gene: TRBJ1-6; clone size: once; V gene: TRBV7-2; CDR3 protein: CASSSMGPNSPLHF
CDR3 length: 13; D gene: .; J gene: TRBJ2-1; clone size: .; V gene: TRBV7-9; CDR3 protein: CASSLGANNEQFF
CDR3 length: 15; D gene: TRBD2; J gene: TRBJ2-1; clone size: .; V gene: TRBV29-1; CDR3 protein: CSVERLAGGRGEQFF
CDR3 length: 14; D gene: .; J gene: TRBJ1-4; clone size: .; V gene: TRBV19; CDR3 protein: CASSRTLANEKLFF
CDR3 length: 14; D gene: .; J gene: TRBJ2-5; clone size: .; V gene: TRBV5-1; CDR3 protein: CASSWGDFQETQYF
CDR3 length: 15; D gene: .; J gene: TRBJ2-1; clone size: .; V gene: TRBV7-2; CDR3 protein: CASSLRDTPYGGQFF